This T cell receptor (beta chain) emerged from a study of blood T cell repertoires in COVID-19. Study at large: Italy, Spain and the United States were the sources of the convalescent and acute COVID-19 samples. From T cells, B-cell-depleted T cells, or PBMCs came the material, which was cDNA or gDNA.

Repertoires were generated with immunoSEQ multiplex PCR, while TCRdb's copy carries only in-frame clones and drops some. The sample contains about 42,000 clones, around 83% of which appear only once. The sequence was collected from a man in his 70s with acute or convalescent COVID-19. Source material: peripheral blood.

CDR3 sequence (DNA): TGCGCCAGCAGTGAGCCGACCGGGACTAGCGGGAGGGGGGGCACAGATACGCAGTATTTT. It translates to CASSEPTGTSGRGGTDTQYF. The V gene is TRBV10-1, the J gene TRBJ2-3; 16 bases agree with TRBD2. Germline V gene data show CDR1 as WNHNN and CDR2 as SYGVQD (reference sequence). The J segment lost 1 base and the V segment lost 2 bases, leaving 9 bases of the junction unmatched. The CDR3 spans 20 residues.